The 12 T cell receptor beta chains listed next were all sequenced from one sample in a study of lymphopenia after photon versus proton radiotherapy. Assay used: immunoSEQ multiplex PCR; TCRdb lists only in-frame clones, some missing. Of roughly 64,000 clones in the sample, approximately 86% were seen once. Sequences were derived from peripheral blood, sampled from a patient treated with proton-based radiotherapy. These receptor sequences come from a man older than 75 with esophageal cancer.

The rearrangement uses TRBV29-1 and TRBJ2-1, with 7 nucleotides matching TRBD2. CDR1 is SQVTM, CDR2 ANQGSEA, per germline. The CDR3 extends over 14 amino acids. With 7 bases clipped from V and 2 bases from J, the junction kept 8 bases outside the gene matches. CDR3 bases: TGCAGCGGGGCGCGGGGGTTCACCTACAATGAGCAGTTCTTC. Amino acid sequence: CSGARGFTYNEQFF.

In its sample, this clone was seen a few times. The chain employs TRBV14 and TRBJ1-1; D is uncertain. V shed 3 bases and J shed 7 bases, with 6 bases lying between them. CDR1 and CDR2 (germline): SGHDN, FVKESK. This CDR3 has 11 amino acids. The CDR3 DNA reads TGTGCCAGCAGCCATATGAGTGAAGCTTTCTTT. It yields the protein CASSHMSEAFF.

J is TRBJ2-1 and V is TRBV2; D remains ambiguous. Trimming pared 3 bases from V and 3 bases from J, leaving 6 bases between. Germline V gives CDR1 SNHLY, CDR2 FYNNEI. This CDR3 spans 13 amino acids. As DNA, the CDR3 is TGTGCCAGCAGTGACAATGGCTACAATGAGCAGTTCTTC. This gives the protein CASSDNGYNEQFF.

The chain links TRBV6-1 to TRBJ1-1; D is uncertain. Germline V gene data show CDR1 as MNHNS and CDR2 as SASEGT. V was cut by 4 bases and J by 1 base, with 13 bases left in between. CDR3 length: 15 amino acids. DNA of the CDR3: TGTGCCAGCAGTGGGTCAGGCGGGAGGAACACTGAAGCTTTCTTT. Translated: CASSGSGGRNTEAFF.

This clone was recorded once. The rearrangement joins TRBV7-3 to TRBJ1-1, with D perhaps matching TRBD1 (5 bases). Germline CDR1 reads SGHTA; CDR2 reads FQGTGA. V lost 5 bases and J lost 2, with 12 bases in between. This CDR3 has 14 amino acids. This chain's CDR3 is CASSLQGTNTEAFF. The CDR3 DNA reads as TGTGCCAGCAGCCTTCAGGGTACAAACACTGAAGCTTTCTTT. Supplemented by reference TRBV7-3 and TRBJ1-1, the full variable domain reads GAGVSQTPSNKVTEKGKYVELRCDPISGHTALYWYRQSLGQGPEFLIYFQGTGAADDSGLPNDRFFAVRPEGSVSTLKIQRTERGDSAVYLCASSLQGTNTEAFFGQGTRLTVV.

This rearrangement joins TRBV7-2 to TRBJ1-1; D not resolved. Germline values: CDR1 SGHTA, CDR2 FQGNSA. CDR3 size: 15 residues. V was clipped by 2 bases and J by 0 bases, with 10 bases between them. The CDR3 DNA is TGTGCCAGCAGCTTATCTTTTTTGATGAACACTGAAGCTTTCTTT. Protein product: CASSLSFLMNTEAFF.

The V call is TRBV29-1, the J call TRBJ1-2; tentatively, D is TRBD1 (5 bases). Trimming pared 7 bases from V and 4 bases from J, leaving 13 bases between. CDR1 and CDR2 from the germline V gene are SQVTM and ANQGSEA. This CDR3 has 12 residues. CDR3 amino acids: CSAGTGGYGYTF. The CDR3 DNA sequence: TGCAGCGCAGGGACCGGAGGCTATGGCTACACCTTC.

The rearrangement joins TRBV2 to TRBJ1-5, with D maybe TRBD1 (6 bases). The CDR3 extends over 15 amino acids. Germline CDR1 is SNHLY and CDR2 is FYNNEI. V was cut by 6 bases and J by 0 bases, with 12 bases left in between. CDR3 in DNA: TGTGCCAGCAGCCAGACAGGAAATAGCAATCAGCCCCAGCATTTT. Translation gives CASSQTGNSNQPQHF.

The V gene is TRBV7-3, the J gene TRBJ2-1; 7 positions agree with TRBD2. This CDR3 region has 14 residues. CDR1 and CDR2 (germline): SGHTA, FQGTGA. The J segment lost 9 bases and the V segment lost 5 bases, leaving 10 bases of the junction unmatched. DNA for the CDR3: TGTGCCAGCAGCCCAAGTCCCGGCGGGAGTGAGCAGTTCTTC. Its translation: CASSPSPGGSEQFF.

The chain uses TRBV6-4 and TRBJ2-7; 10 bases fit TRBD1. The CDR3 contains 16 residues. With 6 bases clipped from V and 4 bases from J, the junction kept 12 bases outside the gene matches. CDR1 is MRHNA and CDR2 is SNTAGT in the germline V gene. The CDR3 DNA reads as TGTGCCAGCAGCTCCGGGACAGGGGCCACCCTATACGAGCAGTACTTC. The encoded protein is CASSSGTGATLYEQYF.

In DNA, the CDR3 is TGCGCCAGCAGCGCGATTCCCGCGAACACCGGGGAGCTGTTTTTT. It yields the protein CASSAIPANTGELFF. This chain uses TRBV5-1 with TRBJ2-2; unclear D gene. The CDR3 sequence is 15 residues long. The germline V gene encodes CDR1 SGHRS and CDR2 YFSETQ. Trimming took 4 bases from V and 0 from J, leaving 10 bases between them.

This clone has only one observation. Here the CDR3 reads CASSVASQGVAGELFF. The CDR3 DNA follows: TGTGCCAGCAGCGTAGCAAGTCAGGGCGTCGCCGGGGAGCTGTTTTTT. This chain links TRBV9 with TRBJ2-2, with a weak D call TRBD1 (5 bases). V was shortened by 0 bases and J by 6 bases, with 15 bases between the two germline ends. The CDR3 is made up of 16 amino acids. Germline V gene lookup returns CDR1 SGDLS and CDR2 YYNGEE.